These T cell receptor beta chains were read from a single sample in a study of blood T cell repertoires in COVID-19. The table came from immunoSEQ multiplex PCR; TCRdb's copy has only in-frame clones and leaves some out. The sample contains more than 45,000 clones, about nine tenths of which appear only once. Material for sequencing was peripheral blood. The receptors were gathered from a woman aged 70-85 years with active COVID-19. CDR3s include the opening cysteine and the closing phenylalanine or tryptophan. A D gene is named only where the DNA matches it firmly. Clone size is not always given. Where it is, it says once, few, many or a class for expanded clones.

V,J,length,D,size,CDR3,DNA
TRBV5-1,TRBJ1-4,14,NA,NA,CASSPGSVAEKLFF,TGCGCCAGCAGCCCAGGTTCGGTGGCGGAAAAACTGTTTTTT
TRBV28,TRBJ2-2,16,TRBD2,NA,CASSSSSGRAFGELFF,TGTGCCAGCAGTTCTTCTAGCGGGAGGGCCTTCGGGGAGCTGTTTTTT
TRBV18,TRBJ2-5,16,NA,once,CASSPVGTGLGETQYF,TGTGCCAGCTCACCAGTAGGCACAGGGTTGGGAGAGACCCAGTACTTC
TRBV5-1,TRBJ2-7,17,TRBD2,NA,CASSFGGASGGNYEQYF,TGCGCCAGCAGCTTCGGCGGGGCAAGCGGGGGGAACTACGAGCAGTACTTC
TRBV19,TRBJ1-5,15,NA,NA,CASSMNAGPNQPQHF,TGTGCCAGTAGTATGAATGCAGGGCCCAATCAGCCCCAGCATTTT
TRBV19,TRBJ2-1,14,NA,NA,CASSADYRYNEQFF,TGTGCCAGTAGCGCCGACTACCGTTACAATGAGCAGTTCTTC
TRBV7-8,TRBJ2-7,16,NA,NA,CASSLVLRQGSYEQYF,TGTGCCAGCAGCTTAGTATTGAGACAAGGCTCCTACGAGCAGTACTTC
TRBV30,TRBJ2-5,14,TRBD1,NA,CAWSRGQTQETQYF,TGTGCCTGGAGTAGGGGACAGACCCAAGAGACCCAGTACTTC
TRBV10-2,TRBJ1-2,14,NA,NA,CASRLGGANYGYTF,TGCGCCAGCAGATTAGGAGGGGCCAACTATGGCTACACCTTC
TRBV5-5,TRBJ1-5,14,NA,NA,CASSLSGGNQPQHF,TGTGCCAGCAGCTTGTCAGGGGGCAATCAGCCCCAGCATTTT
TRBV7-6,TRBJ1-2,14,TRBD1,NA,CASSPDRAHYGYTF,TGTGCCAGCAGCCCTGACAGGGCGCACTATGGCTACACCTTC
TRBV19,TRBJ2-5,12,TRBD1,NA,CATRGLGETQYF,TGTGCCACCAGGGGGCTCGGAGAGACCCAGTACTTC
TRBV5-6,TRBJ2-3,16,TRBD1,NA,CASSYRTGHRGDTQYF,TGTGCCAGCAGCTACCGGACAGGTCACCGGGGAGATACGCAGTATTTT
TRBV2,TRBJ2-7,15,NA,NA,CASSDRVWTAYEQYF,TGTGCCAGCAGTGATCGGGTGTGGACAGCCTACGAGCAGTACTTC
TRBV28,TRBJ2-5,14,NA,few,CASSLGGSQETQYF,TGTGCCAGCAGTTTGGGTGGGAGTCAAGAGACCCAGTACTTC
TRBV7-6,TRBJ1-4,15,NA,NA,CASSLGAKLNEKLFF,TGTGCCAGCAGCTTAGGGGCCAAGCTTAATGAAAAACTGTTTTTT
TRBV19,TRBJ1-2,13,TRBD1,NA,CASSNRGNYGYTF,TGTGCCAGTAGTAACAGGGGAAACTATGGCTACACCTTC
TRBV2,TRBJ1-4,14,NA,NA,CASIPGRSNEKLFF,TGTGCCAGCATTCCCGGTCGGTCTAATGAAAAACTGTTTTTT
TRBV29-1,TRBJ2-7,14,NA,few,CSVVSGLSSYEQYF,TGCAGCGTTGTGAGCGGTTTGAGCTCCTACGAGCAGTACTTC
TRBV7-9,TRBJ1-4,13,TRBD1,NA,CASRGQGREKLFF,TGTGCCAGCAGGGGACAGGGTCGCGAAAAACTGTTTTTT
TRBV7-2,TRBJ2-7,15,TRBD2,NA,CASSLGAGGEYEQYF,TGTGCCAGCAGCTTAGGGGCGGGAGGCGAATACGAGCAGTACTTC
TRBV25-1,TRBJ2-1,16,TRBD2,NA,CASSGRTRDIHNEQFF,TGTGCCAGCAGTGGTCGGACTAGAGATATCCACAATGAGCAGTTCTTC
TRBV27,TRBJ2-7,15,TRBD1,NA,CASSRTGGTYYEQYF,TGTGCCAGCAGCAGGACAGGGGGCACATACTACGAGCAGTACTTC
TRBV4-2,TRBJ1-3,16,NA,NA,CASSQDWRESGNTIYF,TGTGCCAGCAGCCAAGATTGGAGGGAATCTGGAAACACCATATATTTT
TRBV3-1/TRBV3-2,TRBJ2-7,14,NA,NA,CASSQDIVSRWQYF,TGTGCCAGCAGCCAAGATATAGTCAGCAGGTGGCAGTACTTC
TRBV11-2,TRBJ1-4,18,NA,NA,CASSLNQGGGATNEKLFF,TGTGCCAGCAGCTTGAATCAGGGTGGAGGGGCAACTAATGAAAAACTGTTTTTT
TRBV18,TRBJ2-5,15,NA,once,CASSRTTEIQETQYF,TGTGCCAGCTCCCGCACAACAGAAATCCAAGAGACCCAGTACTTC
TRBV6-5,TRBJ2-5,15,TRBD2,once,CASSSTSGGQETQYF,TGTGCCAGCAGTTCGACTAGCGGGGGTCAAGAGACCCAGTACTTC
TRBV27,TRBJ2-7,15,TRBD1,NA,CASARGGQGYYEQYF,TGTGCCAGCGCCCGAGGCGGACAGGGGTACTACGAGCAGTACTTC
TRBV4-1,TRBJ1-4,15,TRBD1,NA,CASSQEDRGGEKLFF,TGCGCCAGCAGCCAAGAGGACAGGGGTGGGGAAAAACTGTTTTTT
TRBV19,TRBJ2-1,15,TRBD2,once,CASSSTSGTRNEQFF,TGTGCCAGTAGTTCGACTAGCGGGACAAGGAATGAGCAGTTCTTC
TRBV28,TRBJ2-3,17,TRBD2,NA,CASSLGPGTSGTDTQYF,TGTGCCAGCAGTTTAGGACCCGGGACTAGCGGCACAGATACGCAGTATTTT
TRBV19,TRBJ2-1,15,NA,NA,CASSPLGRSYNEQFF,TGTGCCAGTAGTCCCCTGGGGCGCTCCTACAATGAGCAGTTCTTC
TRBV11-2,TRBJ1-1,14,TRBD1,NA,CASSFFAGGTEAFF,TGTGCCAGCAGCTTTTTTGCAGGGGGCACTGAAGCTTTCTTT
TRBV10-1,TRBJ2-2,18,TRBD1,NA,CASSESDWGTGNTGELFF,TGCGCCAGCAGTGAGTCGGATTGGGGGACAGGGAACACCGGGGAGCTGTTTTTT
TRBV28,TRBJ2-7,15,TRBD2,NA,CASSPGGIISYEQYF,TGTGCCAGCAGTCCCGGGGGGATAATCTCCTACGAGCAGTACTTC
TRBV5-1,TRBJ2-1,12,NA,NA,CASSEGVGEQFF,TGCGCCAGCAGCGAGGGAGTGGGTGAGCAGTTCTTC
TRBV7-3,TRBJ1-1,14,NA,once,CASSLRSLNTEAFF,TGTGCCAGCAGCTTACGGAGCTTGAACACTGAAGCTTTCTTT
TRBV3-1/TRBV3-2,TRBJ2-7,14,NA,few,CASSSSGYSYEQYF,TGTGCCAGCAGCTCAAGCGGTTACTCCTACGAGCAGTACTTC
TRBV27,TRBJ2-2,16,NA,NA,CASRGGAKGSTGELFF,TGTGCCAGCAGAGGGGGGGCGAAAGGTTCCACCGGGGAGCTGTTTTTT
TRBV19,TRBJ1-2,13,TRBD1,NA,CASGTGDNYGYTF,TGTGCCAGTGGGACAGGGGACAACTATGGCTACACCTTC
TRBV28,TRBJ2-1,16,TRBD2,NA,CASSFLSGSLYNEQFF,TGTGCCAGCAGTTTTCTTAGCGGGAGTCTCTACAATGAGCAGTTCTTC
TRBV7-9,TRBJ2-7,13,TRBD1,NA,CASSGQGAYEQYF,TGTGCCAGCAGCGGACAGGGGGCGTACGAGCAGTACTTC
TRBV4-1,TRBJ1-1,16,NA,NA,CASSQGQGMENTEAFF,TGCGCCAGCAGCCAAGGGCAGGGTATGGAGAACACTGAAGCTTTCTTT
TRBV18,TRBJ2-3,16,TRBD1,NA,CASSPGQGRGTDTQYF,TGTGCCAGCTCACCTGGACAGGGGCGAGGCACAGATACGCAGTATTTT
TRBV21-1,TRBJ2-1,20,NA,NA,CASSRGTRGFGIGLHNEQFF,TGTGCCAGCAGCAGGGGGACCAGGGGCTTCGGAATCGGTCTTCATAATGAGCAGTTCTTC